This T cell receptor (beta chain) stems from a study of blood T cell repertoires in COVID-19 (dated by TCRdb to 2018 to 2021). Notes on the research overall: Samples covering the acute and convalescent phases of COVID-19 were provided by collaborators in the United States, Italy and Spain. The prospective study material was composed of cDNA or gDNA derived from T cells, B-cell-depleted T cells, or PBMCs. The dataset comprised deeply sampled blood TCRbeta repertoires from subjects exposed to, actively infected with, or recovered from COVID-19. The repertoires were released in a freely available public database meant as a resource for research on the immune response to SARS-CoV-2. Samples came from the ongoing ImmuneRACE study (first 160 participants) plus 1,254 subjects from 6 global collaborators. The sample metadata nearly always contained a de-identified subject ID, COVID-19 status, age in years and sex. HLA class I and class II types, where available, came from metadata supplied by the sample provider rather than from assay-based typing.

Reading the germline V gene gives CDR1 SGHAT and CDR2 FQNNGV. The CDR3 runs 14 amino acids, cysteine and phenylalanine included. Left in the record is the CDR3 DNA by itself, 42 bases read in frame from the first base. V is shortened by 5 bases, J by 6 bases, and the region joining them spans 14 bases. For this clone: The clone's antigen remains unknown. No much larger clone is present one base from it, and per-base qualities are unavailable.

The immunoSEQ Assay, a bias-controlled multiplex PCR, was used to amplify TCRbeta CDR3 regions from genomic DNA. In the authors' own workflow: Within the assay, amplification of reference gene primers was used to estimate how many nucleated cells each sample contained. Sequence reads were collapsed and filtered to measure the absolute abundance of every unique TCRbeta CDR3 rearrangement. For each sample, productive Simpson clonality was calculated as the square root of Simpson's diversity index over productive rearrangements. TCRdb carries this immuneACCESS record with in-frame sequences only. Its versions omit some clonotypes, under half of them owing to an unresolved V gene in the studies checked, with the rest unexplained. V and J calls and clone size are copied from that table; D and trimming were computed from the DNA. For this sample the table gives some 210,000 clones, of which 80% to 90% were detected only once. The leading ten clones occupy around 8.8% of the sample.

Participants in the prospective study were enrolled through a virtual design, were aged about 18 to 100 years, and lived in roughly 24 United States geographic areas. In the prospective study, cohorts were assigned on the basis of participant-reported clinical history obtained from a screening survey and a study questionnaire. ImmuneRACE Cohort 3 recovered participants were defined by two consecutive negative NP/OP PCR tests, healthcare professional clearance, or symptom resolution. In the prospective study, whole blood, serum and a nasopharyngeal or oropharyngeal swab were collected from each participant by mobile phlebotomists. Over an approximately 2-month period, participants in the prospective study had the option of providing additional blood draws and questionnaires. Before DNA extraction, prospective study blood samples were shipped either frozen or at room temperature. Overall results and qualifications from the work: Clinical and demographic metadata were provided uncurated, with the amount varying by source and participant.

The receptor's source is a middle-aged man who had recovered from COVID-19. The chain is encoded by TRBV11-2 joined to TRBJ1-3, with no confident D gene call. Sequenced: PBMCs or T cells enriched from blood (not recorded which). CDR3 sequence: CASSPLGGVNTIYF. The DNA sequence is given as TGTGCCAGCAGCCCTCTTGGCGGGGTAAACACCATATATTTT.